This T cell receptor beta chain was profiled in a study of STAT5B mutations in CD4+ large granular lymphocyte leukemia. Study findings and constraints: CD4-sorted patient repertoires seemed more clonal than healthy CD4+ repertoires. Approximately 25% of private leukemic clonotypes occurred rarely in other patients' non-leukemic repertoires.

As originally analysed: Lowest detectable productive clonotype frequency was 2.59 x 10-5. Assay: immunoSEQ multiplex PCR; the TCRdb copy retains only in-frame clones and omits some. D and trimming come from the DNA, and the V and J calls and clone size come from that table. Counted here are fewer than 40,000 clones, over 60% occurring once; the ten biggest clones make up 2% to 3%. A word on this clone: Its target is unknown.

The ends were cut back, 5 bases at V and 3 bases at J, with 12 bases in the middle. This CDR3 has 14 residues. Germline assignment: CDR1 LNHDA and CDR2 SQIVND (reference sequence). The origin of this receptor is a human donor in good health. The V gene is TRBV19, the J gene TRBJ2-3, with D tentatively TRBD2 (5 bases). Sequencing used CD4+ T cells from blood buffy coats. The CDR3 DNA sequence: TGTGCCAGTAGTCACTCGACGGGGACAGATACGCAGTATTTT. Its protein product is CASSHSTGTDTQYF.